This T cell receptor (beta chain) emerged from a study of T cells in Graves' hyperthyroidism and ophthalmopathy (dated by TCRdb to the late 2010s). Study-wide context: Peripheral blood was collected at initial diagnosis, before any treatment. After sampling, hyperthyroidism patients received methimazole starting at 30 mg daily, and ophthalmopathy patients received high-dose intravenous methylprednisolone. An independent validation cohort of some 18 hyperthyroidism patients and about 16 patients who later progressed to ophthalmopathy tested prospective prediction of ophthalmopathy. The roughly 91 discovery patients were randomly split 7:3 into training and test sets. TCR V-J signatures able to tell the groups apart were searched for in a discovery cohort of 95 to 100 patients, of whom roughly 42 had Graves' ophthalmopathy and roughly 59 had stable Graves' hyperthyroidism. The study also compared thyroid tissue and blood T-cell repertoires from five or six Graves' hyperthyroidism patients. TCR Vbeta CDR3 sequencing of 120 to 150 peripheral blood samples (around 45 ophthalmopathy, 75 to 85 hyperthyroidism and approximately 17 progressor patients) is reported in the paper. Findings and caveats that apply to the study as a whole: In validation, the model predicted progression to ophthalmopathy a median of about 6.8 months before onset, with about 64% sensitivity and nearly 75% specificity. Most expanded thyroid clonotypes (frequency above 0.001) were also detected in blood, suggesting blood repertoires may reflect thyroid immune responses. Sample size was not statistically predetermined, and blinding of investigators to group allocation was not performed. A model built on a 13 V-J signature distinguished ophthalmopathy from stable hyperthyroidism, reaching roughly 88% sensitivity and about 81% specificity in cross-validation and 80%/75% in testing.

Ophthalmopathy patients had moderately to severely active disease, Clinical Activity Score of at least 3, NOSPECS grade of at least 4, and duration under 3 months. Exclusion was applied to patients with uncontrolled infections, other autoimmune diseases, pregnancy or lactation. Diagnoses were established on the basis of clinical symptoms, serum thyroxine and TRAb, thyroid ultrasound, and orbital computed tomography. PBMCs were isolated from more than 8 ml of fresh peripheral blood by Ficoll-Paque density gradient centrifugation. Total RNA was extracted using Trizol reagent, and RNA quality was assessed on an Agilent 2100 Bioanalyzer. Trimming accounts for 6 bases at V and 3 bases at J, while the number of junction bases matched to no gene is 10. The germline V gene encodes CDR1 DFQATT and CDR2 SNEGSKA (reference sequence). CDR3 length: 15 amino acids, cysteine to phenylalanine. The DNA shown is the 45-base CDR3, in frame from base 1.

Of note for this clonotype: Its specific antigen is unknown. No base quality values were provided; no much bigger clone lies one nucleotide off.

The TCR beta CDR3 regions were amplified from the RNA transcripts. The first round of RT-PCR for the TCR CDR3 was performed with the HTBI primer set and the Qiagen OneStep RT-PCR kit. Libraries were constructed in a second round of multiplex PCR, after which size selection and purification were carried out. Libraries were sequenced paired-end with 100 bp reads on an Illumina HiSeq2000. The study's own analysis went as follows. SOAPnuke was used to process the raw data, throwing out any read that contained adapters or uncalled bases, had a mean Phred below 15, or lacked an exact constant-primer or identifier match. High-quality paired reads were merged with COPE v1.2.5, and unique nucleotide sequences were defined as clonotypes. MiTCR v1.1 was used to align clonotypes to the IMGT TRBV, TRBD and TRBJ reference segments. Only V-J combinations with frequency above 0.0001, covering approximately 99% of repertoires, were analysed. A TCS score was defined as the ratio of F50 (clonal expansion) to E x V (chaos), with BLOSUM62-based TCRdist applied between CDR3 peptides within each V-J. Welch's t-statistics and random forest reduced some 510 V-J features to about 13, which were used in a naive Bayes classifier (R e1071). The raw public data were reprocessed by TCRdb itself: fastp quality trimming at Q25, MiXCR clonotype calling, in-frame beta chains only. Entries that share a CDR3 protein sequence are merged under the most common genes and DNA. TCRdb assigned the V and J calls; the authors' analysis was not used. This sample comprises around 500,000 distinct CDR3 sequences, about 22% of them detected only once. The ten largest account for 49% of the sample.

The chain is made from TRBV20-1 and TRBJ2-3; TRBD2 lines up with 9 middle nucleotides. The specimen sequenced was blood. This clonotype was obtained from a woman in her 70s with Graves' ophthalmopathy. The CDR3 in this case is CSARGPGLATDTQYF. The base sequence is TGCAGTGCGCGCGGACCGGGACTAGCTACAGATACGCAGTATTTT.